One sample yielded the 2 T cell receptor beta chains listed below, sequenced in a study of control samples from healthy donors and cancer patients. Measured with immunoSEQ multiplex PCR; TCRdb has only the in-frame clones, and not every one. The repertoire has around 190,000 clones, around 94% of them found once; the top ten carry just over 1.4%. The sequenced material came from blood. The receptors originated from a man aged 25-40 years in good health.

V usage is TRBV6-5 and J usage is TRBJ2-7; tentative D call: TRBD1 (6 bases). This CDR3 spans 14 amino acids. CDR1 and CDR2 (germline): MNHEY, SVGAGI. Deletions cut 2 bases from V and 4 bases from J, with 12 bases between. In DNA, the CDR3 is TGTGCCAGCAGTTACAGGGACACCGGTTACGAGCAGTACTTC. This codes for CASSYRDTGYEQYF.

This chain uses TRBV3-1 (or the pseudogene TRBV3-2) with TRBJ1-1; 8 positions match TRBD1. The CDR3 runs to 14 residues. CDR1 is LGHDT, CDR2 YNNKEL, per germline (reference sequence). Unmatched junction bases numbered 6, after V lost 4 bases and J lost 5 bases. The CDR3 region has the DNA TGTGCCAGCAGCCGCGCGCACAGGGGGACTGAAGCTTTCTTT. This sequence encodes CASSRAHRGTEAFF.